These 24 T cell receptor beta chains were all obtained from the same sample, sequenced in a study of high-grade serous ovarian cancer treatment subgroups. The tumor samples were collected prior to definitive surgery or chemotherapy. Data came from immunoSEQ multiplex PCR; TCRdb stores just in-frame clones and leaves some out. In the table there are about 16,000 clones, about 76% of which are singletons. Input material: tumor tissue. The receptor source for this set is a human donor with high-grade serous ovarian cancer.

This clone was found a few times. This sequence joins TRBV7-7 and TRBJ2-3; 12 bases are shared with TRBD2. Per the germline V gene, CDR1 is SSHAT and CDR2 is FNYEAQ (reference sequence). This CDR3 is built from 15 residues. Trimming cost V 5 bases and J 3 bases; bases outside gene matches: 3. CDR3 sequence (DNA): TGTGCCAGCAGCAGGACTAGCGGGACAACAGATACGCAGTATTTT. Its translation is CASSRTSGTTDTQYF. Full variable domain (outside the CDR3, taken from reference TRBV7-7 and TRBJ2-3): GAGVSQSPRYKVTKRGQDVTLRCDPISSHATLYWYQQALGQGPEFLTYFNYEAQPDKSGLPSDRFSAERPEGSISTLTIQRTEQRDSAMYRCASSRTSGTTDTQYFGPGTRLTVL.

The V call is TRBV19, the J call TRBJ2-1, with D maybe TRBD2 (5 bases). The germline CDR1 and CDR2 sequences are LNHDA and SQIVND (reference sequence). CDR3 size: 13 residues. V lost 5 bases and J 10 bases, leaving 15 bases between the germline ends. This chain's CDR3 is CASSPGTRPEQFF. The CDR3 DNA sequence: TGTGCCAGTAGTCCTGGAACTAGACCGGAGCAGTTCTTC.

V gene TRBV5-6 combines with J gene TRBJ2-7; D gene unclear. The CDR3 spans 12 residues. The germline gives CDR1 SGHDT, CDR2 YYEEEE. V was shortened by 0 bases and J by 6 bases, with 7 bases between the two germline ends. The CDR3 DNA reads TGTGCCAGCAGCTTGGGATTCGCCGAGCAGTACTTC. Translating it yields CASSLGFAEQYF.

The gene calls are TRBV28 and TRBJ1-5; D gene ambiguous. CDR3 length equals 11 residues. V was cut by 2 bases and J by 4 bases, with 0 bases left in between. From germline, CDR1 is MDHEN and CDR2 SYDVKM. CDR3 protein: CASSLNQPQHF. The CDR3 nucleotides are TGTGCCAGCAGTTTAAATCAGCCCCAGCATTTT.

J is TRBJ1-1 and V is TRBV7-6; TRBD1 agrees at 8 bases. Germline V gene data show CDR1 as SGHVS and CDR2 as FNYEAQ. The CDR3 has 16 residues. Germline trimming cut 5 bases from V and 4 bases from J; bases unmatched to any gene: 12. The CDR3 spells CASSPDVRGPTTEAFF. In DNA form, the CDR3 reads TGTGCCAGCAGCCCAGACGTCAGGGGGCCGACCACTGAAGCTTTCTTT.

The chain links TRBV12-5 to TRBJ1-1; D perhaps matches TRBD1 (6 bases). The CDR3 contains 12 residues. In germline, CDR1 is LGHNT, CDR2 FRNRAP. V dropped 6 bases and J dropped 8 bases, with 13 bases sitting between them. Written as DNA, the CDR3 is TGTGCTAGTGGATCAACCGGGACAGAAGCTTTCTTT. Translation: CASGSTGTEAFF.

The DNA of the CDR3 is TGTGCCAGTAGTAAGTCGACAGGGGGCACAGATACGCAGTATTTT. This sequence encodes CASSKSTGGTDTQYF. The genes are TRBV19 and TRBJ2-3, with 8 positions matching TRBD1. This CDR3 contains 15 residues. The V segment lost 4 bases and the J segment 1 base; nucleotides outside the gene matches: 4. Germline CDR1 is LNHDA and CDR2 is SQIVND (reference sequence).

The chain employs TRBV7-8 and TRBJ1-2; D is unresolved. The CDR3 runs 14 residues. V was cut by 8 bases and J by 0 bases, with 13 bases left in between. Germline V gene data show CDR1 as SGHVS and CDR2 as FQNEAQ. CDR3 sequence (DNA): TGTGCCAGCCGCCGGTTGGACTCTAACTATGGCTACACCTTC. It codes for CASRRLDSNYGYTF.

This clone was recorded a few times. The V gene is TRBV12-5, the J gene TRBJ2-6, with D perhaps assigned TRBD1 or TRBD2 (5 bases each). The germline CDR1 and CDR2 sequences are LGHNT and FRNRAP. CDR3 length equals 15 residues. The germline V and J ends were trimmed by 7 bases and 2 bases, with 12 bases remaining between them. CDR3: CASVEWGTGANVLTF. In nucleotides, the CDR3 is TGTGCTAGTGTTGAATGGGGGACTGGGGCCAACGTCCTGACTTTC. The whole variable domain, filled in from reference TRBV12-5 and TRBJ2-6, reads DARVTQTPRHKVTEMGQEVTMRCQPILGHNTVFWYRQTMMQGLELLAYFRNRAPLDDSGMPKDRFSAEMPDATLATLKIQPSEPRDSAVYFCASVEWGTGANVLTFGAGSRLTVL.

V gene TRBV4-1 combines with J gene TRBJ2-2; 7 bases align to TRBD1. The CDR3 has 16 residues. Germline V gene data show CDR1 as MGHRA and CDR2 as YSYEKL. J gave up 5 bases and V 4 bases, and 10 bases lay outside the gene matches. CDR3 DNA: TGCGCCAGCAGCCGGAATGACAGGGCCCGGACCGGGGAGCTGTTTTTT. Amino acid sequence: CASSRNDRARTGELFF.

The chain joins TRBV27 to TRBJ2-7, with 8 bases matching TRBD1. Germline V gene sequence: CDR1 MNHEY, CDR2 SMNVEV (reference sequence). Trimming cost V 2 bases and J 3 bases; bases outside gene matches: 3. This CDR3 region has 14 residues. The CDR3 DNA sequence: TGTGCCAGCAGTTTAATGACAGGGGACTACGAGCAGTACTTC. This translates into CASSLMTGDYEQYF.

V gene TRBV5-3 combines with J gene TRBJ2-5; D gene ambiguous. TRBV5-3 is labeled an ORF, and its function is uncertain. The CDR3 is 15 residues long. Trimming stripped 8 bases from V and 5 bases from J, with 22 bases between. CDR3 sequence: CASSPQMVGWETQYF. CDR3 in DNA: TGTGCCAGCAGCCCACAGATGGTCGGATGGGAGACCCAGTACTTC.

The chain recombines TRBV6-5 with TRBJ2-3; D may be TRBD2 (6 bases). The CDR3 consists of 16 residues. Trimming took 2 bases from V and 0 from J, leaving 12 bases between them. Germline values: CDR1 MNHEY, CDR2 SVGAGI. CDR3: CASSYGAGTSTDTQYF. The CDR3 DNA reads as TGTGCCAGCAGTTACGGTGCGGGGACTAGCACAGATACGCAGTATTTT.

The sample holds a few counts of this clone. This rearrangement joins TRBV7-2 to TRBJ1-1; D is possibly TRBD1 (5 bases). Trimming shortened V by 6 bases and J by 6 bases, and 17 bases separated the two germline ends. Germline CDR1 is SGHTA and CDR2 is FQGNSA. There are 14 residues in the CDR3. The CDR3 coding sequence is TGTGCCAGCAGTCCCAGATGGGGGGACGCTGAAGCTTTCTTT. It yields the protein CASSPRWGDAEAFF.

The V gene is TRBV4-1, the J gene TRBJ2-1; D is ambiguous. The V end was cut by 5 bases, the J end by 8 bases, with 13 bases between. Germline CDR1 MGHRA, CDR2 YSYEKL. This CDR3 is built from 13 residues. The CDR3 bases are TGCGCCAGCAGCAAAGGGTTGGCTCATGAGCAGTTCTTC. Translated: CASSKGLAHEQFF.

In this sample, this clone turned up once. The gene calls are TRBV28 and TRBJ1-3; D gene uncertain. V lost 2 bases, J lost 4 bases, and 9 bases lay in between. CDR1 and CDR2 from the germline V gene are MDHEN and SYDVKM. This CDR3 contains 14 residues. In DNA, the CDR3 is TGTGCCAGCAGTTTAGAACACCTAGGAAACACCATATATTTT. This translates into CASSLEHLGNTIYF.

The rearrangement joins TRBV7-3 to TRBJ2-5; 7 positions agree with TRBD1. With V trimmed by 3 bases and J by 9 bases, 7 bases remained unmatched. Germline CDR1 is SGHTA and CDR2 is FQGTGA. The CDR3 is 13 residues long. The CDR3 loop is CASSFGQASAQYF. The CDR3 DNA follows: TGTGCCAGCAGCTTCGGACAGGCCTCGGCCCAGTACTTC. The full variable domain, in which reference TRBV7-3 and TRBJ2-5 provide the parts outside the CDR3, is GAGVSQTPSNKVTEKGKYVELRCDPISGHTALYWYRQSLGQGPEFLIYFQGTGAADDSGLPNDRFFAVRPEGSVSTLKIQRTERGDSAVYLCASSFGQASAQYFGPGTRLLVL.

The chain uses TRBV5-1 and TRBJ2-7; perhaps TRBD2 as D (5 bases). V was pared by 0 bases and J by 4 bases, with 8 bases between. The CDR3 has 13 amino acids. Germline CDR1 SGHRS, CDR2 YFSETQ. In DNA, the CDR3 is TGCGCCAGCAGCTTGGCCTCGGGGTACGAGCAGTACTTC. It codes for CASSLASGYEQYF.

The rearrangement links TRBV4-1 to TRBJ1-1, with D hard to call. The germline V and J ends were trimmed by 3 bases and 11 bases, with 22 bases remaining between them. Germline CDR1 reads MGHRA; CDR2 reads YSYEKL. This CDR3 has 15 amino acids. The CDR3 loop reads CASSQGDTLMGWAFF. CDR3 DNA: TGCGCCAGCAGCCAGGGCGATACACTTATGGGCTGGGCTTTCTTT.

V is TRBV11-3 and J is TRBJ2-5, with 8 positions matching TRBD1. The germline V gene has CDR1 SGHNT and CDR2 YENEEA. The CDR3 sequence is 16 residues long. After removal of 4 bases from V and 5 bases from J, the junction contained 12 bases not matched to a gene. DNA for the CDR3: TGTGCCAGCAGCTACCGGGACAGGCCAAGCGGGGAGACCCAGTACTTC. This sequence encodes CASSYRDRPSGETQYF.

The V gene is TRBV19, the J gene TRBJ2-7; D might be TRBD1 (6 bases). Germline V gives CDR1 LNHDA, CDR2 SQIVND (reference sequence). The V end was cut by 5 bases, the J end by 1 base, with 15 bases between. The CDR3 runs 15 residues. The CDR3 DNA reads TGTGCCAGTAGTCCCGAGTCAGGGGAATCCTACGAGCAGTACTTC. Amino acids: CASSPESGESYEQYF.

The chain links TRBV2 to TRBJ2-5; D is uncertain. The CDR3 is 11 residues long. V lost 0 bases and J lost 5, with 1 base in between. CDR1 SNHLY and CDR2 FYNNEI come from the germline V gene. In nucleotides, the CDR3 is TGTGCCAGCAGTGAAGCTGAGACCCAGTACTTC. It is translated as CASSEAETQYF.

This clone was recorded a few times. V usage is TRBV7-8 and J usage is TRBJ2-2; 7 bases agree with TRBD1. In germline, CDR1 is SGHVS, CDR2 FQNEAQ. V lost 7 bases, J lost 1 base, and 9 bases stayed unmatched. The CDR3 runs to 16 residues. The CDR3 protein is CASNNARQGNTGELFF. The CDR3 nucleotides read TGTGCCAGCAACAACGCCAGACAGGGGAACACCGGGGAGCTGTTTTTT. The whole variable domain, filled in from reference TRBV7-8 and TRBJ2-2, reads GAGVSQSPRYKVAKRGQDVALRCDPISGHVSLFWYQQALGQGPEFLTYFQNEAQLDKSGLPSDRFFAERPEGSVSTLKIQRTQQEDSAVYLCASNNARQGNTGELFFGEGSRLTVL.

The chain couples TRBV7-9 to TRBJ2-5; 11 bases are a match to TRBD2. CDR3 length equals 14 residues. With V trimmed by 7 bases and J by 5 bases, 6 bases remained unmatched. The germline V gene encodes CDR1 SEHNR and CDR2 FQNEAQ (reference sequence). The CDR3 region is CASMTSGAKETQYF. In DNA form, the CDR3 reads TGTGCCAGCATGACTAGCGGGGCTAAGGAGACCCAGTACTTC.